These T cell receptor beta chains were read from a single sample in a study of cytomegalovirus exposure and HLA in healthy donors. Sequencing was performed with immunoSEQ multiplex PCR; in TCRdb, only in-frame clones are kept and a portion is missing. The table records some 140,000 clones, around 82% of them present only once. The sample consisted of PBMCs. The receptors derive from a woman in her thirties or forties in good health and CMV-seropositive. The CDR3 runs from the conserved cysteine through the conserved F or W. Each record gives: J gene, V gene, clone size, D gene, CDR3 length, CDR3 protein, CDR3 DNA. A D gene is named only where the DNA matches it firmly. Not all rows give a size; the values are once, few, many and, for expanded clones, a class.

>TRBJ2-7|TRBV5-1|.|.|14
CASSLEGAVHEQYF
TGCGCCAGCAGCTTGGAAGGGGCAGTGCACGAGCAGTACTTC
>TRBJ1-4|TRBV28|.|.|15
CASRTRTAWNEKLFF
TGTGCCAGCAGAACCCGGACAGCTTGGAACGAAAAACTGTTTTTT
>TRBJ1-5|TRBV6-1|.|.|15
CASSEAGVSNQPQHF
TGTGCCAGCAGTGAAGCAGGGGTTAGCAATCAGCCCCAGCATTTT
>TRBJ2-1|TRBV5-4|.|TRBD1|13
CASSFETGFEQFF
TGTGCCAGCAGCTTTGAGACAGGGTTTGAGCAGTTCTTC
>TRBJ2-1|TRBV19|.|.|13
CASSIFSDNEQFF
TGTGCCAGTAGTATATTCTCGGACAATGAGCAGTTCTTC
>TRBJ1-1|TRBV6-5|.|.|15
CASSRGAGTITEAFF
TGTGCCAGCAGTCGAGGAGCTGGGACTATCACTGAAGCTTTCTTT
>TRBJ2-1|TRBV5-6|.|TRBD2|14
CAAMTSGTYNEQFF
TGTGCCGCTATGACTAGCGGGACTTACAATGAGCAGTTCTTC
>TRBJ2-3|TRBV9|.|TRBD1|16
CASSIWGTDHTDTQYF
TGTGCCAGCAGCATATGGGGGACAGATCACACAGATACGCAGTATTTT
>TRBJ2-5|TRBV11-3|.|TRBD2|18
CASSLGSGLAGGPETQYF
TGTGCCAGCAGCTTAGGTAGCGGACTAGCGGGAGGGCCGGAGACCCAGTACTTC
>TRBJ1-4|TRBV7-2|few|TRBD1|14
CASSSGTGREKLFF
TGTGCCAGCAGCTCCGGGACAGGGAGAGAAAAACTGTTTTTT
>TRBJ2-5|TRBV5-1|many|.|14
CASSLGQGRETQYF
TGCGCCAGCAGCTTGGGCCAGGGTCGAGAGACCCAGTACTTC
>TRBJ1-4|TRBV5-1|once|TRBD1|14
CASMTGSGNEKLFF
TGCGCCAGCATGACAGGGTCGGGCAATGAAAAACTGTTTTTT